The 25 T cell receptor beta chains below come from one sample, sequenced in a study of cytomegalovirus exposure and HLA in healthy donors. PCR used 60 Vbeta primers and 13 Jbeta primers. Libraries were prepared by immunoSEQ multiplex PCR; TCRdb keeps only in-frame clonotypes and omits some of them. The sample has 130,000 to 150,000 clones, about three quarters seen once. The sequencing input was PBMCs. Receptors originate from a man aged 35 to 55 in good health and CMV-seropositive.

V usage is TRBV27 and J usage is TRBJ2-5, with TRBD2 as a possible D gene (6 bases). Germline-derived CDR1 and CDR2 are MNHEY and SMNVEV (reference sequence). The V gene lost 3 bases and the J gene lost 4 bases, with 15 bases spanning the gap. The CDR3 has 15 residues. The CDR3 nucleotides read TGTGCCAGCAGTTTGGCAGGAGGGGATGGAGAGACCCAGTACTTC. This encodes CASSLAGGDGETQYF.

The J gene is TRBJ2-7, the V gene TRBV5-1; 9 nucleotides match TRBD1. The CDR3 length is 15 residues. Trimming cost V 1 base and J 4 bases; bases outside gene matches: 6. Germline V CDR1 and CDR2: SGHRS, YFSETQ. CDR3 amino acids: CASSLMDRGLYEQYF. In DNA, the CDR3 is TGCGCCAGCAGCTTGATGGACAGGGGACTATACGAGCAGTACTTC.

The genes are TRBV29-1 and TRBJ1-1; TRBD1 agrees at 7 bases. Germline loops: CDR1 SQVTM, CDR2 ANQGSEA. CDR3 size: 15 residues. V lost 5 bases and J lost 3; bases outside the gene matches: 12. The CDR3 sequence: CSVRYSRTGHTEAFF. The CDR3 nucleotides read TGCAGCGTTCGATACTCCCGGACAGGACACACTGAAGCTTTCTTT.

In regard to this clone: The junction and the germline gene differ at one end; a read error may be behind it. The sample contains more than one DNA sequence encoding this CDR3. This chain joins TRBV6-6 and TRBJ1-1; D unclear. Looked up from germline, CDR1 is MNHNY and CDR2 is SVGAGI (reference sequence). The CDR3 is 16 amino acids. CDR3 sequence: CASSPNKLVVNTEAFF. CDR3 coding DNA: TGCGCCAGCAGCCCAAATAAGCTCGTTGTGAACACTGAAGCTTTCTTT.

Only one count was recorded for this clone. The chain couples TRBV7-3 to TRBJ2-7, with 7 bases aligning to TRBD2. CDR3 length equals 16 residues. Germline loops: CDR1 SGHTA, CDR2 FQGTGA. J was trimmed by 0 bases and V by 3 bases; bases with no gene match: 8. CDR3 nucleotides: TGTGCCAGCAGCTTCCGACCTAGCGGAGCCTCCTACGAGCAGTACTTC. Protein sequence: CASSFRPSGASYEQYF.

A remark on this clone: The germline gene is not matched at one end of the junction; a read error may be the cause. The J gene is TRBJ2-5, the V gene TRBV7-7, with 7 positions matching TRBD2. This CDR3 region has 14 residues. Germline V gives CDR1 SSHAT, CDR2 FNYEAQ (reference sequence). CDR3 loop: CASSLAGGGETQYF. The CDR3 coding sequence is TGTGCTAGCAGCTTAGCGGGCGGGGGAGAGACCCAGTACTTC.

The rearrangement uses TRBV7-9 and TRBJ2-7; D is uncertain. The germline V gene encodes CDR1 SEHNR and CDR2 FQNEAQ (reference sequence). V gave up 5 bases and J gave up 3 bases, with 5 bases separating them. This CDR3 is built from 11 residues. The CDR3: CASSRIYEQYF. In DNA form, the CDR3 reads TGTGCCAGCAGCCGTATCTACGAGCAGTACTTC.

This clone showed up just a few times. V gene TRBV5-1 combines with J gene TRBJ1-2; weak D call: TRBD1 (6 bases). This CDR3 is built from 13 residues. Per germline, CDR1 SGHRS and CDR2 YFSETQ. Trimming removed 4 bases from V and 4 bases from J, with 11 bases in between. The CDR3 DNA sequence: TGCGCCAGCAGCACGACAGGTTCCTATGGCTACACCTTC. Translated: CASSTTGSYGYTF.

V usage is TRBV28 and J usage is TRBJ2-2, with TRBD2 identical over 14 bases. The length of the CDR3 is 17 residues. Trimming removed 4 bases from V and 8 bases from J; junction bases left unmatched: 9. Germline V CDR1 and CDR2: MDHEN, SYDVKM. CDR3 loop: CASSSRTSGGSKGELFF. DNA for the CDR3: TGTGCCAGCAGTTCCCGGACTAGCGGGGGGTCCAAGGGGGAGCTGTTTTTT.

Comments on this clone: One end of the junction varies from germline; a read error may be responsible. This rearrangement joins TRBV7-9 to TRBJ1-1; the D is unclear. This CDR3 contains 12 residues. Germline CDR1 is SEHNR and CDR2 is FQNEAQ (reference sequence). As DNA, the CDR3 is TGTTCCAGTCGAGAATCCCACACTGAAGCTTTCTTT. It yields the protein CSSRESHTEAFF.

V usage is TRBV6-5 and J usage is TRBJ2-5; the D is unclear. Trimming removed 0 bases from V and 0 bases from J, with 5 bases in between. The CDR3 loop spans 14 amino acids. Germline V gene lookup returns CDR1 MNHEY and CDR2 SVGAGI. Here the CDR3 reads CASSYSLYQETQYF. CDR3 nucleotides: TGTGCCAGCAGTTACTCCCTGTACCAAGAGACCCAGTACTTC.

V usage is TRBV4-1 and J usage is TRBJ1-3; maybe TRBD1 (6 bases). The CDR3 has 19 amino acids. The V end lost 1 base, the J end lost 0 bases, and 19 bases lay between the germline ends. The germline CDR1 and CDR2 sequences are MGHRA and YSYEKL. The CDR3 DNA is TGCGCCAGCAGCCAAGTGTCTTCCAGGACAGTCGTCTCTGGAAACACCATATATTTT. Translating gives CASSQVSSRTVVSGNTIYF.

V gene TRBV4-1 combines with J gene TRBJ2-3, with 12 bases lining up with TRBD2. J gave up 5 bases and V 1 base, and 4 bases lay outside the gene matches. This CDR3 spans 16 amino acids. CDR1 MGHRA and CDR2 YSYEKL come from the germline V gene. The CDR3 coding sequence is TGCGCCAGCAGCCAAGGACTAGCGGGGGTGGGAGATACGCAGTATTTT. Amino acids: CASSQGLAGVGDTQYF.

A few counts support this clone. The chain is built from TRBV4-2 and TRBJ2-1; D gene unclear. V was clipped by 0 bases and J by 0 bases, with 9 bases between them. Germline loops: CDR1 LGHNA, CDR2 YNFKEQ. The CDR3 runs 16 residues. The CDR3 region is CASSQESSRSYNEQFF. The CDR3 DNA reads TGTGCCAGCAGCCAAGAGTCCTCCCGCTCCTACAATGAGCAGTTCTTC.

The rearrangement joins TRBV29-1 to TRBJ2-4; TRBD1 agrees at 7 bases. The CDR3 has 16 residues. Germline loops: CDR1 SQVTM, CDR2 ANQGSEA. J lost 0 bases, V lost 7 bases, and 12 bases had no gene match. CDR3 region: CSGLPTGAGAKNIQYF. The CDR3, as DNA: TGCAGCGGGTTGCCTACAGGGGCCGGAGCCAAAAACATTCAGTACTTC.

V usage is TRBV6-6 and J usage is TRBJ1-5; D not resolved. Germline loops: CDR1 MNHNY, CDR2 SVGAGI (reference sequence). The V end lost 5 bases, the J end lost 6 bases, and 14 bases lay between the germline ends. This CDR3 has 14 residues. CDR3 sequence reads: CASSHEVVGQPQHF. CDR3 DNA: TGTGCCAGCAGTCATGAGGTAGTCGGTCAGCCCCAGCATTTT.

The CDR3 nucleotides are TGTGCCAGCAGCCCGCGAACAGGGGTCGGGGAGCTGTTTTTT. Amino acid sequence: CASSPRTGVGELFF. The J gene is TRBJ2-2, the V gene TRBV7-6; 7 nucleotides line up with TRBD1. The V gene's germline CDR1 is SGHVS and CDR2 FNYEAQ. The ends lost 5 bases at V and 7 bases at J; junction bases unmatched: 7. The CDR3 spans 14 residues.

The chain has TRBV5-4 and TRBJ1-2, with D perhaps matching TRBD1 (5 bases). Trimming took off 7 bases at V and 2 bases at J, with 21 bases between the two ends. Per the germline V gene, CDR1 is SGHNT and CDR2 is YYREEE (reference sequence). CDR3 length: 16 residues. CDR3 in DNA: TGTGCCAGCCAGCCCTGGGGGGGAATGGTCAACTATGGCTACACCTTC. The encoded protein is CASQPWGGMVNYGYTF. Based on the CDR3 plus reference TRBV5-4 and TRBJ1-2, the full variable domain is ETGVTQSPTHLIKTRGQQVTLRCSSQSGHNTVSWYQQALGQGPQFIFQYYREEENGRGNFPPRFSGLQFPNYSSELNVNALELDDSALYLCASQPWGGMVNYGYTFGSGTRLTVV.

The chain has TRBV7-9 and TRBJ2-1; TRBD1 is a possible D gene (6 bases). Trimming cost V 4 bases and J 9 bases, with 16 bases left between them. Per germline, CDR1 SEHNR and CDR2 FQNEAQ (reference sequence). This CDR3 is 14 amino acids long. Here the CDR3 reads CASSSGATGFEQFF. CDR3 nucleotide sequence: TGTGCCAGCAGCTCCGGAGCGACAGGTTTTGAGCAGTTCTTC.

The DNA for the CDR3 is TGTGCCAGCAGCTTAACAAACGGGAGGGCCGCGGGAGAGACCCAGTACTTC. It encodes CASSLTNGRAAGETQYF. The V gene is TRBV7-2, the J gene TRBJ2-5, with 8 bases matching TRBD2. Germline V lookup: CDR1 SGHTA, CDR2 FQGNSA. V lost 2 bases to trimming and J lost 4 bases; unmatched junction nucleotides: 12. This CDR3 comprises 17 residues.

The V and J genes are TRBV18 and TRBJ1-2; TRBD1 agrees at 8 bases. V shed 8 bases, J shed 0 bases, and the junction held 2 bases outside the gene matches. Germline lookup yields CDR1 KGHSH and CDR2 LQKENI. This CDR3 has 13 residues. CDR3 sequence reads: CASPTGANYGYTF. The CDR3 DNA reads as TGTGCCAGCCCGACAGGGGCTAACTATGGCTACACCTTC.

V usage is TRBV27 and J usage is TRBJ1-2, with 8 bases lining up with TRBD1. The CDR3 contains 15 residues. The germline V gene encodes CDR1 MNHEY and CDR2 SMNVEV (reference sequence). The ends lost 5 bases at V and 8 bases at J; junction bases unmatched: 13. The CDR3 spells CASSREPGGLRGYTF. In nucleotides, the CDR3 is TGTGCCAGCAGTCGCGAACCAGGGGGCCTTCGCGGCTACACCTTC.

V and J are TRBV15 and TRBJ2-7; D is perhaps TRBD1 (6 bases). The V end was cut by 3 bases, the J end by 2 bases, with 14 bases between. Looked up from germline, CDR1 is LNHNV and CDR2 is YYDKDF (reference sequence). This CDR3 has 15 residues. CDR3 sequence reads: CATSRIGQTTYEQYF. CDR3 DNA sequence: TGTGCCACCAGCAGGATCGGACAGACCACCTACGAGCAGTACTTC.

This chain connects TRBV11-2 to TRBJ2-5; D is undetermined. Germline V gene sequence: CDR1 SGHAT, CDR2 FQNNGV. Trimming took off 3 bases at V and 5 bases at J, with 10 bases between the two ends. This CDR3 is built from 13 residues. The CDR3 nucleotides are TGTGCCAGCAGCTTGGCTACTAAGGAGACCCAGTACTTC. Protein sequence: CASSLATKETQYF.

V is TRBV5-1 and J is TRBJ1-6; D is ambiguous. Per germline, CDR1 SGHRS and CDR2 YFSETQ. The length of the CDR3 is 15 residues. Between the trimmed V and J ends, which lost 3 bases and 3 bases, there was a span of 10 bases. CDR3 sequence: CASSSGLNYNSPLHF. The CDR3, as DNA: TGCGCCAGCAGCTCAGGACTGAACTATAATTCACCCCTCCACTTT.